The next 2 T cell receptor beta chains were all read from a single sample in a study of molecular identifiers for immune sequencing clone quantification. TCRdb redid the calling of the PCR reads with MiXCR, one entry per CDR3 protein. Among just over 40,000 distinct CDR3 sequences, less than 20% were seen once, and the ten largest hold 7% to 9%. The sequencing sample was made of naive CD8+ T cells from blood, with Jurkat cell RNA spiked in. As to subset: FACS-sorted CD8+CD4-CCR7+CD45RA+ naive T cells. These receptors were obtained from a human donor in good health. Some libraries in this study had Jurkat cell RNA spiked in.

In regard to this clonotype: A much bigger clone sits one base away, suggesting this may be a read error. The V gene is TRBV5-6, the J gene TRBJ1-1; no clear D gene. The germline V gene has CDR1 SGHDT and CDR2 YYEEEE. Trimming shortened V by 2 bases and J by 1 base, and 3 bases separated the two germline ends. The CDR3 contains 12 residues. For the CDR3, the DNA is TGTGCCAGCAGCTTCTGGAACACTGAAGCTTTCTTT. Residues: CASSFWNTEAFF.

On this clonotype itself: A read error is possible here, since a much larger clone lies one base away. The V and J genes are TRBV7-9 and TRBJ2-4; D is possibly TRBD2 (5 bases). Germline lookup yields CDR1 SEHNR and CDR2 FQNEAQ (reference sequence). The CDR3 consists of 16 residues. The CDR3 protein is CVSSLGLGVAKNIQYF. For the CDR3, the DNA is TGTGTCAGCAGCTTAGGGTTGGGAGTAGCCAAAAACATTCAGTACTTC.